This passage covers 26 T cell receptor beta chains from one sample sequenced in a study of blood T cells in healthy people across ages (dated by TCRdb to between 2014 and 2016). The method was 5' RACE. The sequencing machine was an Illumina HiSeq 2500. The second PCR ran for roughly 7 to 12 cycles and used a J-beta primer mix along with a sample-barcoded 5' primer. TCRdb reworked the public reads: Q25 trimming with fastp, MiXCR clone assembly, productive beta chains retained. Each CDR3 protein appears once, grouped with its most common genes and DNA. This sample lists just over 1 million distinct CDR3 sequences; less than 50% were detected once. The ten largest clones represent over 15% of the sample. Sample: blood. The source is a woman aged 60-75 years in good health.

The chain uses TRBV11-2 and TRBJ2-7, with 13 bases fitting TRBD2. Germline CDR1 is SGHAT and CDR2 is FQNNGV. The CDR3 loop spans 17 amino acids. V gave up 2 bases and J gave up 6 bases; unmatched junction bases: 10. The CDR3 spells CASSLRAGGLAGLEQYF. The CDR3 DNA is TGTGCCAGCAGCTTAAGGGCCGGGGGACTAGCGGGACTCGAGCAGTACTTC.

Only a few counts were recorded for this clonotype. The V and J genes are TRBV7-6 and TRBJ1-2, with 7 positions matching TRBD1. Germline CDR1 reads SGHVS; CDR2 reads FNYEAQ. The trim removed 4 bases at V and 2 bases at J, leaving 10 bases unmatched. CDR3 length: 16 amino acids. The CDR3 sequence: CASSSSDRWSNYGYTF. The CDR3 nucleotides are TGTGCCAGCAGCTCCTCGGACAGGTGGTCGAACTATGGCTACACCTTC. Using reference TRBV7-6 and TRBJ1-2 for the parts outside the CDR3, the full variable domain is GAGVSQSPRYKVTKRGQDVALRCDPISGHVSLYWYRQALGQGPEFLTYFNYEAQQDKSGLPNDRFSAERPEGSISTLTIQRTEQRDSAMYRCASSSSDRWSNYGYTFGSGTRLTVV.

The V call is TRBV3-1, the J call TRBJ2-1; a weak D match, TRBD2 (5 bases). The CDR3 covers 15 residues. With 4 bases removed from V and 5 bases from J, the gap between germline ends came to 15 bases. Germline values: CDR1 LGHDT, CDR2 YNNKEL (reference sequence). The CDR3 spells CASSLSSWRHNEQFF. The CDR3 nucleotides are TGTGCCAGCAGCCTCTCTAGCTGGAGACACAATGAGCAGTTCTTC.

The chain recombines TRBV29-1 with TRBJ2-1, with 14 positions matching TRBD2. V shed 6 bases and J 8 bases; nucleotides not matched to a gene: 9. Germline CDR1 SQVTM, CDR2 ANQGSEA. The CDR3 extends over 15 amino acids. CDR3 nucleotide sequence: TGCAGCGTGGCTGGGACTAGCGGGAGAGAGTATGAGCAGTTCTTC. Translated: CSVAGTSGREYEQFF.

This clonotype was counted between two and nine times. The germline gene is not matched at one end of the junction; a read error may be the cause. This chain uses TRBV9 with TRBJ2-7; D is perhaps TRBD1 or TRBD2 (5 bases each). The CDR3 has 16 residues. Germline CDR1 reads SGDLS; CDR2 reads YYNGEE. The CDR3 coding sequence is TGTGCCAACAGCGTAGGCGACGGGACGTTCTACTACGAGCAGTACTTC. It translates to CANSVGDGTFYYEQYF.

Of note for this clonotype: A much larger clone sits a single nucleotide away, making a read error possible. CDR3 in amino acids: CAGSNPYEQYF. Here the CDR3 DNA reads TGTGCCGGCAGCAACCCTTACGAGCAGTACTTC. The gene calls are TRBV21-1 and TRBJ2-7. TRBV21-1 is an annotated pseudogene. The CDR3 covers 11 residues.

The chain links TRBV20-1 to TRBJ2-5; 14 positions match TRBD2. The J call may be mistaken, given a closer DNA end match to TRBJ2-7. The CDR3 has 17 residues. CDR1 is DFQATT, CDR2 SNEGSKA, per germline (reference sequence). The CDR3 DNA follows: TGCAGTGCTAGTTTTTCGGGACTAGCGGGAGTTTTATACGAGCAGTACTTC. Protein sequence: CSASFSGLAGVLYEQYF.

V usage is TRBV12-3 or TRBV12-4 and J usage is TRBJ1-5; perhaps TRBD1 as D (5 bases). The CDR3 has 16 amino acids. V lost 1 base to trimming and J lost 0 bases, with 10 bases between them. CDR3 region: CASSLGGHYSNQPQHF. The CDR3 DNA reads TGTGCCAGCAGTTTAGGGGGCCATTATAGCAATCAGCCCCAGCATTTT.

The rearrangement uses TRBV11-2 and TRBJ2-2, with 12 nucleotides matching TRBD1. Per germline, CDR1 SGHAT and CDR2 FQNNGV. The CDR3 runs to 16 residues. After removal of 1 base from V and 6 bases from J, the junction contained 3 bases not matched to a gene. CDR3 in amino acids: CASSLGDRGRAGELFF. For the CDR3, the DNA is TGTGCCAGCAGCTTAGGGGACAGGGGGCGTGCCGGGGAGCTGTTTTTT.

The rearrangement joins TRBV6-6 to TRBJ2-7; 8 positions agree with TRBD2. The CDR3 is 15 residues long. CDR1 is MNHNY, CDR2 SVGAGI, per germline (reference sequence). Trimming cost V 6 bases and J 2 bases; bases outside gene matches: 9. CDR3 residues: CASSPPGGLPYEQYF. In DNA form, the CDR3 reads TGTGCCAGCAGCCCACCGGGGGGGTTGCCCTACGAGCAGTACTTC.

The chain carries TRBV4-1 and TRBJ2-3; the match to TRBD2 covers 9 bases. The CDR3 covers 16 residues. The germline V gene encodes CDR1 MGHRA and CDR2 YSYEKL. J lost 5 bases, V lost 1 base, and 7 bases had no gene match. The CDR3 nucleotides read TGCGCCAGCAGCCAAGGTAGTAGCGGGGGTAGAGATACGCAGTATTTT. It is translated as CASSQGSSGGRDTQYF.

The CDR3 region is CASSPREDYEQYF. CDR3 DNA sequence: TGTGCCAGCAGCCCCCGGGAGGACTACGAGCAGTACTTC. This rearrangement joins TRBV14 to TRBJ2-7, with TRBD2 identical over 7 bases. The CDR3 is made up of 13 amino acids. Looked up from germline, CDR1 is SGHDN and CDR2 is FVKESK. The ends lost 4 bases at V and 3 bases at J; junction bases unmatched: 3.

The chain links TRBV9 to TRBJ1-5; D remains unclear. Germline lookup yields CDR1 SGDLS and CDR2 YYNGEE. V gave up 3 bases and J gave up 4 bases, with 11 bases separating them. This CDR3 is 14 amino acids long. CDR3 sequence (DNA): TGTGCCAGCAGCGCCAGCCCCACTAATCAGCCCCAGCATTTT. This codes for CASSASPTNQPQHF.

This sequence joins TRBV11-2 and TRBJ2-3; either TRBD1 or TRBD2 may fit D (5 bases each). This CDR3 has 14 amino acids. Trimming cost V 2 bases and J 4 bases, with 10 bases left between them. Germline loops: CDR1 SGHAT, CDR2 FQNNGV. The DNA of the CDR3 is TGTGCCAGCAGCTTAAATCGGGACCCAGATACGCAGTATTTT. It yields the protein CASSLNRDPDTQYF.

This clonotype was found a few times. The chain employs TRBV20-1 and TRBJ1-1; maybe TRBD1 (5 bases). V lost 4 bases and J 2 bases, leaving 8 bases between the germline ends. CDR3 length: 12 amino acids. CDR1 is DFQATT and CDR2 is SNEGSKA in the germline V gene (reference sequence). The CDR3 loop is CSAKRGNTEAFF. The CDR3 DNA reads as TGCAGTGCTAAGAGGGGCAACACTGAAGCTTTCTTT.

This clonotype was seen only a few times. CDR3 amino acids: CASSYDAAGNEQYF. CDR3 DNA: TGTGCCAGCAGTTACGATGCGGCGGGCAACGAGCAGTACTTC. V and J are TRBV6-5 and TRBJ2-7, with D perhaps matching TRBD2 (5 bases). Trimming shortened V by 2 bases and J by 5 bases, and 13 bases separated the two germline ends. There are 14 residues in the CDR3. Germline loops: CDR1 MNHEY, CDR2 SVGAGI.

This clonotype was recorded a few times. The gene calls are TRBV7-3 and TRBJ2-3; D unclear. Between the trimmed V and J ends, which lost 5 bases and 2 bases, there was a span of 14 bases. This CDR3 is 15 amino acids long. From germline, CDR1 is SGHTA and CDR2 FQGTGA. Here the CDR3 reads CASSSLGALTDTQYF. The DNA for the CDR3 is TGTGCCAGCAGCAGCCTGGGTGCCCTCACAGATACGCAGTATTTT. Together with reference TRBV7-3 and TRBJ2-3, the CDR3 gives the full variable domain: GAGVSQTPSNKVTEKGKYVELRCDPISGHTALYWYRQSLGQGPEFLIYFQGTGAADDSGLPNDRFFAVRPEGSVSTLKIQRTERGDSAVYLCASSSLGALTDTQYFGPGTRLTVL.

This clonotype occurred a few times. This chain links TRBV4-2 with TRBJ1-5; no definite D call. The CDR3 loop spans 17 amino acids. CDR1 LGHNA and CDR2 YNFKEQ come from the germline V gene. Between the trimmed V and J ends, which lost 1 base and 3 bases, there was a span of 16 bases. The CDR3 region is CASSQGGGRGYNQPQHF. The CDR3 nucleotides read TGTGCCAGCAGCCAAGGGGGAGGCAGAGGGTACAATCAGCCCCAGCATTTT.

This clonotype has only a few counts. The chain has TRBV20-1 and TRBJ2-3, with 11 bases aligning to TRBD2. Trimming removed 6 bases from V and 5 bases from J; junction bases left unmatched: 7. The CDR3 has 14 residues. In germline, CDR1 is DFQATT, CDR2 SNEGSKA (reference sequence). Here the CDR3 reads CSADSGRGGDTQYF. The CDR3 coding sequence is TGCAGTGCCGATAGCGGGAGGGGTGGAGATACGCAGTATTTT.

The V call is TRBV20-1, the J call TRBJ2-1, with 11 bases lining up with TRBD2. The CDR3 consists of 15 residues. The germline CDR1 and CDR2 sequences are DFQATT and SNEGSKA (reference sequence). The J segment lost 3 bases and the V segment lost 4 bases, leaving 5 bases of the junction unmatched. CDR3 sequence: CSAILLAGVYNEQFF. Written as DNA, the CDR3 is TGCAGTGCTATCCTACTAGCGGGGGTCTACAATGAGCAGTTCTTC.

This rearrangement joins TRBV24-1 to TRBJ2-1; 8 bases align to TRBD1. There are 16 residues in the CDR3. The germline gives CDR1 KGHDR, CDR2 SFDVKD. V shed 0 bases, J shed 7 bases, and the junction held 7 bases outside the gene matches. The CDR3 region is CATSDLRSRDRNEQFF. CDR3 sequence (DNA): TGTGCCACCAGTGATTTGCGGTCCCGGGACAGGAATGAGCAGTTCTTC.

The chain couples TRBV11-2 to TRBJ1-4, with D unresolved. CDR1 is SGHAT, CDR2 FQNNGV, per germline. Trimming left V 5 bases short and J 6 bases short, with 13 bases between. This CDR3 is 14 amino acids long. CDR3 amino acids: CASSLAGYYEKLFF. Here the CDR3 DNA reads TGTGCCAGCAGCCTTGCGGGGTACTATGAAAAACTGTTTTTT.

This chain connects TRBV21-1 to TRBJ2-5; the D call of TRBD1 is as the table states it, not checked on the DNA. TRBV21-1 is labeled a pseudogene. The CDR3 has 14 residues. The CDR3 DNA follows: TGTGCCAGCAACCGGGACAGGGGGCAGGAGACCCAGTACTTC. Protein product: CASNRDRGQETQYF.

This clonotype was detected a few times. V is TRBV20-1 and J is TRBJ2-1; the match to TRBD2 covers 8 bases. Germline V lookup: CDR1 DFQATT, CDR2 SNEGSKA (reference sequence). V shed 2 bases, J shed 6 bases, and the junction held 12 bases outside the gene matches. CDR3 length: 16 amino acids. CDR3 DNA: TGCAGTGCTAGAAAACCGGGGGGAGGGACTAGCAATGAGCAGTTCTTC. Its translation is CSARKPGGGTSNEQFF.

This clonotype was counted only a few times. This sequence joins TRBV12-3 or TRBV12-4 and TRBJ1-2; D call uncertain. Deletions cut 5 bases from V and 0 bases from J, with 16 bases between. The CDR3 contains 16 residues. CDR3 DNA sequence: TGTGCCAGCAGTCAACGACGGGCGTTAGCTAACTATGGCTACACCTTC. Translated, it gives CASSQRRALANYGYTF.

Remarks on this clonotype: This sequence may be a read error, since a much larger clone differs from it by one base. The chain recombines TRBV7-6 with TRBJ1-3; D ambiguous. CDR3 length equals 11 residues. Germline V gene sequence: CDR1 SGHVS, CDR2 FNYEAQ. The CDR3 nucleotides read TGTGCCGGCAGCTCCGGAAACACCATATATTTT. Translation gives CAGSSGNTIYF.